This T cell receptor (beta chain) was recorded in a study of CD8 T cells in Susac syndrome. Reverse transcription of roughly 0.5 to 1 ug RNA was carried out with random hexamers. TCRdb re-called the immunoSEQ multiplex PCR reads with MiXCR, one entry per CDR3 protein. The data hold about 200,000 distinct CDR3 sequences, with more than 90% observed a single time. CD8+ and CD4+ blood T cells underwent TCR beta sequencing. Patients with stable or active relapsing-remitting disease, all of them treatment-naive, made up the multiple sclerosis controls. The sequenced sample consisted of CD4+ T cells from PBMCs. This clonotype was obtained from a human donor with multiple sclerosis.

The CDR3 bases are TGTGCCAGCAGTTCGGCCGGGACAGACGACTACGAGCAGTACTTC. Translated, it gives CASSSAGTDDYEQYF. The rearrangement joins TRBV27 to TRBJ2-7, with TRBD1 matching over 7 bases. V shed 4 bases, J shed 3 bases, and the junction held 9 bases outside the gene matches. The CDR3 loop spans 15 amino acids. The germline V gene has CDR1 MNHEY and CDR2 SMNVEV (reference sequence).